These T cell receptor beta chains were read from a single sample in a study of long-term antiretroviral therapy in people with HIV. Sequencing used immunoSEQ multiplex PCR; TCRdb keeps in-frame clones, though not all of them. The data contain about 22,000 clones, roughly 85% of them singletons. The source was unsorted PBMCs, collected 1.2 years after starting antiretroviral therapy. Source of these receptors: a woman aged 40 to 50 with HIV. CDR3s leave out the opening cysteine and the closing phenylalanine or tryptophan.

j_gene	v_gene	CDR3aa
TRBJ2-2	TRBV5-4	ASSPYRAASGSGELF
TRBJ1-2	TRBV4-2	ASSQGGGLSYGYT
TRBJ1-2	TRBV2	ASSEGGYGYT
TRBJ2-2	TRBV29-1	SVQNTGELF
TRBJ1-3	TRBV5-8	ASSLDFDSGNTIY
TRBJ1-2	TRBV28	ASTDFYGYT
TRBJ2-7	TRBV7-9	ASSLGRDYEQY
TRBJ2-2	TRBV30	AWRTGAAGELF
TRBJ2-1	TRBV27	ASSLARTSGYFSEQF
TRBJ2-7	TRBV28	ASLPAREAEQY
TRBJ1-4	TRBV19	ASSLDTDEKLF
TRBJ2-3	TRBV11-2	ASSPPGPFMTDTQY
TRBJ1-2	TRBV5-4	ATASGAEYDGYT
TRBJ2-5	TRBV5-1	ASSPWTSGSGETQY